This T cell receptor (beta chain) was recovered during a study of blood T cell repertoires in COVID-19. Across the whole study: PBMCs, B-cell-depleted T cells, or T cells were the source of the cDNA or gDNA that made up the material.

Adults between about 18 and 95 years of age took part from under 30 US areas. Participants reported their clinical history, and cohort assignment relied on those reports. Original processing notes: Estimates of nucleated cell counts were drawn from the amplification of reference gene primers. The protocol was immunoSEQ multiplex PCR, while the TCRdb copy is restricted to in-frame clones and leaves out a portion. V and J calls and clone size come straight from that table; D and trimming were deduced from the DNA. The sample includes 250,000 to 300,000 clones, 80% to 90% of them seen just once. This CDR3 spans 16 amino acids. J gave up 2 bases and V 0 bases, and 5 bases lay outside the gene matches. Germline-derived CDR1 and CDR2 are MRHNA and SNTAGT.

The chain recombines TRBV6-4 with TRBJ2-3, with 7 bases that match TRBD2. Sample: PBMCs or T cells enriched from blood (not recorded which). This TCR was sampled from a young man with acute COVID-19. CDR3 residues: CASSDSGSGDTDTQYF. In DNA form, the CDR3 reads TGTGCCAGCAGTGACTCAGGGAGCGGGGACACAGATACGCAGTATTTT.